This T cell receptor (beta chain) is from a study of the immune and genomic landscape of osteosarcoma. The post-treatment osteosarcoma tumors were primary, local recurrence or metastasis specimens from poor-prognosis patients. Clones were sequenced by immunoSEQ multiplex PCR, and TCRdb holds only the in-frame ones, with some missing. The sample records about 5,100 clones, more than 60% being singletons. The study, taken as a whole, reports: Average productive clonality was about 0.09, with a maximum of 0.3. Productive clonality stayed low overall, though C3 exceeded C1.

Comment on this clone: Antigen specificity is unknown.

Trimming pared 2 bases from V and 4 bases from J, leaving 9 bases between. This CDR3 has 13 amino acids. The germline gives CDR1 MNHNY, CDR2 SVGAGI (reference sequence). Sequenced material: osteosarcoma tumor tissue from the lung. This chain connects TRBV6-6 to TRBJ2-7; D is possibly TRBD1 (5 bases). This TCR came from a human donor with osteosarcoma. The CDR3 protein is CASSYETGYEQYF. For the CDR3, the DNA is TGTGCCAGCAGTTACGAAACAGGTTACGAGCAGTACTTC.